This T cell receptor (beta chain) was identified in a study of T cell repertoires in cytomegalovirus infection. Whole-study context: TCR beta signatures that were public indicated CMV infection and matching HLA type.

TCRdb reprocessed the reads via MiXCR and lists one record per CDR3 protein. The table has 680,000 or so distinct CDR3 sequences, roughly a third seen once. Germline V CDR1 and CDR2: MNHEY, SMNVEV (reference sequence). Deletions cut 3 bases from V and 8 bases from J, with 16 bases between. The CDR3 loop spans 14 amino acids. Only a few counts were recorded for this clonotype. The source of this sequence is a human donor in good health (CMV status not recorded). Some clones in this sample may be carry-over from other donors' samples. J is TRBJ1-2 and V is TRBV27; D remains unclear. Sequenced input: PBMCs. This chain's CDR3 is CASSLSKKTRGYTF. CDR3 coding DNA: TGTGCCAGCAGTTTGTCAAAAAAGACCCGCGGCTACACCTTC.